This T cell receptor beta chain was identified during a study of CD8 T cells in Susac syndrome. This CDR3 contains 15 residues. V shed 4 bases and J 4 bases; nucleotides not matched to a gene: 8. Germline values: CDR1 SGHDT, CDR2 YYEEEE. CD8+ and CD4+ blood T cells underwent TCR beta sequencing. Both CD4+ and CD8+ T cells were negatively isolated, and TEMRA cells underwent FACS enrichment. When the RNA was reverse transcribed, random hexamers were used with an input of about 0.45 to 1 ug. Coverage of TCR beta CDR3 amplification by immunoSEQ multiplex PCR extended to 54 Vbeta and 13 Jbeta. Each CDR3 protein is one row after TCRdb ran MiXCR on the immunoSEQ multiplex PCR reads. The sample comprises roughly 120,000 distinct CDR3 sequences, 90% to 95% of which are singletons, and roughly 0.092% rests with the top ten.

This chain connects TRBV5-6 to TRBJ1-2; 9 nucleotides align to TRBD1. The sample comprised CD4+ T cells from PBMCs. The source is a human donor in good health. CDR3 sequence (DNA): TGTGCCAGCAGCCTAATACAGGGGGCGGGCTATGGCTACACCTTC. Residues: CASSLIQGAGYGYTF.